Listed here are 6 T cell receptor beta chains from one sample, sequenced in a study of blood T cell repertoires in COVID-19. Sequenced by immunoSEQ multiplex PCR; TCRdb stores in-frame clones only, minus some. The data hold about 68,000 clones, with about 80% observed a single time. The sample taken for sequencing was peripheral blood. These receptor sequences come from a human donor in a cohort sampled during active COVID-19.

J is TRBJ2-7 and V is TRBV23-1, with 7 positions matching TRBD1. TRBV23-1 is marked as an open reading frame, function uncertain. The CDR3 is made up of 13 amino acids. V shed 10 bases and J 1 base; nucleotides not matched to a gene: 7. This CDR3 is CAIPWDRSYEQYV. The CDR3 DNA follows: TGCGCCATTCCCTGGGACAGATCCTACGAGCAGTACGTC.

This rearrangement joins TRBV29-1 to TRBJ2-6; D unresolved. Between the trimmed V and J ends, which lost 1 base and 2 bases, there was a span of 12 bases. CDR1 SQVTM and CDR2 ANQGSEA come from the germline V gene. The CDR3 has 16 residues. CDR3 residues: CSVEGAEVAGANVLTF. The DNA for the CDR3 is TGCAGCGTTGAAGGCGCCGAGGTAGCTGGGGCCAACGTCCTGACTTTC. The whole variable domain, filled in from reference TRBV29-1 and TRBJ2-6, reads SAVISQKPSRDICQRGTSLTIQCQVDSQVTMMFWYRQQPGQSLTLIATANQGSEATYESGFVIDKFPISRPNLTFSTLTVSNMSPEDSSIYLCSVEGAEVAGANVLTFGAGSRLTVL.

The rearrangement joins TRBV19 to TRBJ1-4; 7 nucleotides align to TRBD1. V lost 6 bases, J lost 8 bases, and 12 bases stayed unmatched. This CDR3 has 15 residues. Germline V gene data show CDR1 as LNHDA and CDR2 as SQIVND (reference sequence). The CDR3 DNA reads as TGTGCCAGTAGCCCTGCGACAGGGAAGTACGAAAAACTGTTTTTT. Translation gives CASSPATGKYEKLFF.

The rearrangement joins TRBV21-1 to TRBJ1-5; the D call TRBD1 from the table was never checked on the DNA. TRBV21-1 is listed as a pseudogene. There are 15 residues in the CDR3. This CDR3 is CAYTIQGAKDQPQHF. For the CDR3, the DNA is TGTGCCTATACGATACAGGGGGCGAAGGATCAGCCCCAGCATTTT.

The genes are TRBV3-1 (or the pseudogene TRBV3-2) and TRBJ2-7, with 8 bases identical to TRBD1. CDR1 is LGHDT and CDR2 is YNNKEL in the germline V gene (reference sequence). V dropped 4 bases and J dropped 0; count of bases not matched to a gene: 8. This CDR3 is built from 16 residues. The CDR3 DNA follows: TGTGCCAGCAGCCTTTGGGGACAGGCGAGCTCCTACGAGCAGTACGTC. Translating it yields CASSLWGQASSYEQYV.

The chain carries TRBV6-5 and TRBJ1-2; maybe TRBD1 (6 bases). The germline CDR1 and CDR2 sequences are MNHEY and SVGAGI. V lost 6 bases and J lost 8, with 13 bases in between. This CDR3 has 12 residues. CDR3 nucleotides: TGTGCCAGCAGCTTCAGGGGAGGGGGCTACACCTTC. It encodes CASSFRGGGYTF.